One and the same sample provided the 15 T cell receptor beta chains below, sequenced in a study of blood T cell repertoires in COVID-19. TCRdb keeps only in-frame clones here, not all; method: immunoSEQ multiplex PCR. The sample shows about 30,000 clones, just over 90% of them seen only once. Source material: peripheral blood. These receptor sequences come from a man aged 50 to 60 with active COVID-19.

This chain joins TRBV4-2 and TRBJ2-1; 7 nucleotides align to TRBD2. Germline CDR1 LGHNA, CDR2 YNFKEQ. After removal of 0 bases from V and 0 bases from J, the junction contained 2 bases not matched to a gene. The CDR3 loop spans 16 amino acids. The CDR3 protein is CASSQDGGGSYNEQFF. Written as DNA, the CDR3 is TGTGCCAGCAGCCAAGATGGCGGGGGCTCCTACAATGAGCAGTTCTTC.

The chain carries TRBV2 and TRBJ1-6; 12 nucleotides line up with TRBD1. The germline gives CDR1 SNHLY, CDR2 FYNNEI. Trimming cost V 8 bases and J 2 bases; bases outside gene matches: 10. This CDR3 is built from 18 residues. The CDR3 sequence: CASGGTGGLMAYNSPLHF. The CDR3 nucleotides read TGTGCCAGCGGCGGGACAGGGGGCTTAATGGCCTATAATTCACCCCTCCACTTT.

The genes are TRBV6-1 and TRBJ1-6, with unresolved D. This CDR3 is 15 amino acids long. Trimming took off 2 bases at V and 9 bases at J, with 14 bases between the two ends. The germline V gene has CDR1 MNHNS and CDR2 SASEGT. The CDR3 sequence: CASSENPGSGSPLHF. The CDR3, as DNA: TGTGCCAGCAGTGAAAATCCGGGATCTGGTTCACCCCTCCACTTT.

This chain connects TRBV3-1 (or the pseudogene TRBV3-2) to TRBJ2-2; a weak D match, TRBD1 (5 bases). Germline assignment: CDR1 LGHDT and CDR2 YNNKEL (reference sequence). V dropped 1 base and J dropped 6 bases, with 18 bases sitting between them. The length of the CDR3 is 17 residues. DNA for the CDR3: TGTGCCAGCAGCCAAGCGACTTTCGCCAGGGTCGCCGGGGAGCTGTTTTTT. Protein product: CASSQATFARVAGELFF.

The V gene is TRBV6-5, the J gene TRBJ2-1; 15 bases are shared with TRBD2. From germline, CDR1 is MNHEY and CDR2 SVGAGI. Germline trimming cut 6 bases from V and 12 bases from J; bases unmatched to any gene: 6. The CDR3 loop spans 14 amino acids. In DNA, the CDR3 is TGTGCCAGCAGCTCCTCGGGACTAGCGGGAGGGCAGTTCTTC. It is translated as CASSSSGLAGGQFF.

V is TRBV6-4 and J is TRBJ2-1, with D uncertain. Germline CDR1 MRHNA, CDR2 SNTAGT. This CDR3 region has 13 residues. V dropped 4 bases and J dropped 0 bases, with 4 bases sitting between them. As DNA, the CDR3 is TGTGCCAGCAGTGCTAGCTCCTACAATGAGCAGTTCTTC. Translating it yields CASSASSYNEQFF.

The chain links TRBV7-8 to TRBJ2-5; TRBD1 matches 9 bases. V trimming: 0 bases; J trimming: 2 bases; junction bases outside the gene matches: 7. Per the germline V gene, CDR1 is SGHVS and CDR2 is FQNEAQ. CDR3 length: 17 amino acids. In nucleotides, the CDR3 is TGTGCCAGCAGCTTAGCGATGGGACAGGGAGGGCAAGAGACCCAGTACTTC. Protein: CASSLAMGQGGQETQYF.

The chain joins TRBV6-5 to TRBJ2-1; 12 bases are shared with TRBD2. The CDR3 has 16 residues. The germline V gene has CDR1 MNHEY and CDR2 SVGAGI. The J segment lost 7 bases and the V segment lost 3 bases, leaving 7 bases of the junction unmatched. Here the CDR3 reads CASSYYLAGGRNEQFF. CDR3 nucleotide sequence: TGTGCCAGCAGTTATTACCTAGCGGGGGGGCGTAATGAGCAGTTCTTC.

The chain recombines TRBV7-9 with TRBJ2-1, with 8 bases identical to TRBD1. J gave up 2 bases and V 1 base, and 7 bases lay outside the gene matches. Germline V CDR1 and CDR2: SEHNR, FQNEAQ (reference sequence). This CDR3 has 17 amino acids. In nucleotides, the CDR3 is TGTGCCAGCAGCTTAGTTCCTGGACAGGGCCCCTACAATGAGCAGTTCTTC. The encoded protein is CASSLVPGQGPYNEQFF. Drawing the rest from reference TRBV7-9 and TRBJ2-1, the complete variable domain is DTGVSQNPRHKITKRGQNVTFRCDPISEHNRLYWYRQTLGQGPEFLTYFQNEAQLEKSRLLSDRFSAERPKGSFSTLEIQRTEQGDSAMYLCASSLVPGQGPYNEQFFGPGTRLTVL.

V gene TRBV5-1 combines with J gene TRBJ2-7; 7 bases line up with TRBD1. Trimming at V came to 0 bases and at J to 2 bases, leaving 2 bases not matched to a gene. The CDR3 runs 14 residues. Germline V gene sequence: CDR1 SGHRS, CDR2 YFSETQ. The CDR3 DNA reads TGCGCCAGCAGCTTGGGGGACAGTGCCTACGAGCAGTACTTC. Residues: CASSLGDSAYEQYF.

This clone appeared a single time. This chain connects TRBV11-3 to TRBJ2-5, with TRBD1 matching over 10 bases. In germline, CDR1 is SGHNT, CDR2 YENEEA. J was trimmed by 2 bases and V by 5 bases; bases with no gene match: 5. The CDR3 extends over 15 amino acids. The CDR3 protein is CASSERTGGQETQYF. CDR3 sequence (DNA): TGTGCCAGCAGCGAGAGGACAGGGGGTCAAGAGACCCAGTACTTC.

The chain employs TRBV2 and TRBJ1-5; D perhaps matches TRBD1 (6 bases). Trimming removed 5 bases at V and 5 bases at J, with 13 bases between. The germline gives CDR1 SNHLY, CDR2 FYNNEI. CDR3 size: 14 residues. The CDR3 region has the DNA TGTGCCAGCAGTTGGGGGGGGCCCGATCAGCCCCAGCATTTT. Translating it yields CASSWGGPDQPQHF.

The V call is TRBV12-5, the J call TRBJ1-5, with 10 bases that match TRBD1. CDR1 and CDR2 (germline): LGHNT, FRNRAP. The CDR3 loop spans 13 amino acids. Trimming at V came to 6 bases and at J to 6 bases, leaving 2 bases not matched to a gene. The CDR3 bases are TGTGCTAGTGGGGGACAGGGGAGTCAGCCCCAGCATTTT. Translated: CASGGQGSQPQHF. Combining the CDR3 with reference TRBV12-5 and TRBJ1-5 gives the whole variable domain DARVTQTPRHKVTEMGQEVTMRCQPILGHNTVFWYRQTMMQGLELLAYFRNRAPLDDSGMPKDRFSAEMPDATLATLKIQPSEPRDSAVYFCASGGQGSQPQHFGDGTRLSIL.

The V gene is TRBV5-1, the J gene TRBJ2-7; 11 bases are shared with TRBD2. Germline values: CDR1 SGHRS, CDR2 YFSETQ. The trim removed 3 bases at V and 7 bases at J, leaving 9 bases unmatched. The CDR3 extends over 15 amino acids. The CDR3 sequence: CASSSLLAGEREQYF. The DNA of the CDR3 is TGCGCCAGCAGCTCCCTACTAGCGGGAGAGCGGGAGCAGTACTTC.

The chain has TRBV24-1 and TRBJ2-7; 9 bases are a match to TRBD1. This CDR3 spans 18 amino acids. The germline V gene encodes CDR1 KGHDR and CDR2 SFDVKD. The V gene end was trimmed by 5 bases and the J gene end by 4 bases; junction bases not matched to a gene: 17. The CDR3 coding sequence is TGTGCCACCAGTGGGTCAAAGTTACAGGGGGCGAGGATATACGAGCAGTACTTC. This codes for CATSGSKLQGARIYEQYF.